These 32 T cell receptor beta chains came from one sample sequenced in a study of T-cell memory formation after mild COVID-19. A single record per CDR3 protein comes from TCRdb applying MiXCR to the 5' RACE reads. In the table there are about 150,000 distinct CDR3 sequences, about 23% of which are singletons. The sequenced sample was PBMCs or a T cell subset sorted from them (not recorded which). These receptors all stem from an adult woman who had mild COVID-19 (a few samples of this study predate the infection). Cell type and time point are not known.

This clonotype was detected only a few times. The chain employs TRBV14 and TRBJ2-5; TRBD1 matches at 7 bases. Germline CDR1 and CDR2: SGHDN and FVKESK. This CDR3 is 16 amino acids long. V shed 4 bases, J shed 3 bases, and the junction held 11 bases outside the gene matches. The CDR3 reads CASSLPLRGREETQYF. The CDR3 DNA sequence: TGTGCCAGCAGCCTCCCCCTTAGGGGGCGCGAAGAGACCCAGTACTTC.

The J gene is TRBJ1-1, the V gene TRBV20-1; 7 nucleotides agree with TRBD1. Losses at the gene ends were 1 base for V and 4 bases for J; bases not matched to a gene: 3. CDR3 length: 13 amino acids. Germline CDR1 reads DFQATT; CDR2 reads SNEGSKA (reference sequence). DNA for the CDR3: TGCAGTGCTAGAGGTCGGGACAGCACTGAAGCTTTCTTT. Encoded protein: CSARGRDSTEAFF.

This chain uses TRBV9 with TRBJ2-1; 9 nucleotides line up with TRBD2. J lost 6 bases, V lost 5 bases, and 12 bases had no gene match. Germline V gene data show CDR1 as SGDLS and CDR2 as YYNGEE. This CDR3 has 16 residues. The CDR3 DNA is TGTGCCAGCAGACAACAGCGGGCGGGAGGGAGCAATGAGCAGTTCTTC. This sequence encodes CASRQQRAGGSNEQFF.

This clonotype showed up just a few times. The rearrangement uses TRBV3-1 and TRBJ2-7; D gene unclear. Germline V lookup: CDR1 LGHDT, CDR2 YNNKEL (reference sequence). V dropped 4 bases and J dropped 3 bases, with 10 bases sitting between them. CDR3 length equals 13 residues. The CDR3 DNA is TGTGCCAGCAGCCTCCCAGCAGGCTACGAGCAGTACTTC. It yields the protein CASSLPAGYEQYF.

The chain employs TRBV4-1 and TRBJ2-7; D is unclear. The germline gives CDR1 MGHRA, CDR2 YSYEKL. The CDR3 spans 12 residues. V lost 4 bases to trimming and J lost 9 bases, with 13 bases between them. CDR3 in amino acids: CASSPQGQGQYF. CDR3 in DNA: TGCGCCAGCAGCCCGCAAGGGCAAGGGCAGTACTTC.

In DNA form, the CDR3 reads TGTGCCAGCAGCGCCTACACAGACAATCCGAACACCGGGGAGCTGTTTTTT. It specifies CASSAYTDNPNTGELFF. The chain recombines TRBV9 with TRBJ2-2; D is uncertain. The CDR3 has 17 residues. With 3 bases removed from V and 0 bases from J, the gap between germline ends came to 15 bases. Germline V gene sequence: CDR1 SGDLS, CDR2 YYNGEE. The full variable domain, rest sourced from reference TRBV9 and TRBJ2-2, is DSGVTQTPKHLITATGQRVTLRCSPRSGDLSVYWYQQSLDQGLQFLIQYYNGEERAKGNILERFSAQQFPDLHSELNLSSLELGDSALYFCASSAYTDNPNTGELFFGEGSRLTVL.

V and J are TRBV24-1 and TRBJ2-1; D uncertain. V gave up 3 bases and J gave up 10 bases, with 15 bases separating them. This CDR3 has 14 amino acids. Germline V CDR1 and CDR2: KGHDR, SFDVKD. In DNA form, the CDR3 reads TGTGCCACCAGTGATATCAAGCGAGACGGCGAGCAGTTCTTC. Translating it yields CATSDIKRDGEQFF.

The chain links TRBV20-1 to TRBJ2-5; TRBD2 matches 7 bases. Looked up from germline, CDR1 is DFQATT and CDR2 is SNEGSKA (reference sequence). The CDR3 has 14 residues. V gave up 0 bases and J gave up 2 bases; unmatched junction bases: 3. The CDR3 DNA is TGCAGTGCTAGAGATGGGGGGGAACAAGAGACCCAGTACTTC. This gives the protein CSARDGGEQETQYF.

This clonotype was seen more than once but under ten times. The chain uses TRBV24-1 and TRBJ2-1, with 11 nucleotides matching TRBD1. After removal of 4 bases from V and 8 bases from J, the junction contained 6 bases not matched to a gene. The CDR3 consists of 15 residues. From germline, CDR1 is KGHDR and CDR2 SFDVKD. In DNA form, the CDR3 reads TGTGCCACCAGTGAACCAGGACAGGGGGCGGATGAGCAGTTCTTC. Translated, it gives CATSEPGQGADEQFF.

The chain couples TRBV9 to TRBJ1-4; 8 bases match TRBD1. The CDR3 is 14 amino acids. Trimming took 0 bases from V and 5 from J; bases not matched to a gene: 0. CDR1 is SGDLS and CDR2 is YYNGEE in the germline V gene. The DNA of the CDR3 is TGTGCCAGCAGCGTAGACAGGGGGAATGAAAAACTGTTTTTT. It yields the protein CASSVDRGNEKLFF.

V and J are TRBV2 and TRBJ2-1; TRBD2 matches at 11 bases. CDR1 is SNHLY and CDR2 is FYNNEI in the germline V gene. V was clipped by 6 bases and J by 8 bases; unmatched bases: 12. The CDR3 length is 16 residues. The CDR3 here is CASRSTPLAGEDEQFF. Here the CDR3 DNA reads TGTGCCAGCAGATCCACCCCACTAGCGGGAGAAGATGAGCAGTTCTTC.

This chain connects TRBV7-8 to TRBJ2-7; D remains ambiguous. The germline gives CDR1 SGHVS, CDR2 FQNEAQ. The CDR3 loop spans 13 amino acids. V lost 1 base and J 4 bases, leaving 8 bases between the germline ends. The CDR3 region is CASSLGGNYEQYF. The CDR3 DNA follows: TGTGCCAGCAGCTTAGGCGGAAATTACGAGCAGTACTTC.

This clonotype was seen only a few times. The V and J genes are TRBV20-1 and TRBJ1-1; 7 bases agree with TRBD1. The ends lost 5 bases at V and 4 bases at J; junction bases unmatched: 10. This CDR3 region has 14 residues. Looked up from germline, CDR1 is DFQATT and CDR2 is SNEGSKA (reference sequence). The CDR3 DNA is TGCAGTGCTGAGGAGTGGCAGGGGGGCACTGAAGCTTTCTTT. Its translation is CSAEEWQGGTEAFF.

The CDR3 spells CASSYDRGQPGELFF. The CDR3 region has the DNA TGTGCCAGCAGCTACGACAGGGGCCAGCCCGGGGAGCTGTTTTTT. The V gene is TRBV7-9, the J gene TRBJ2-2; 8 positions agree with TRBD1. Germline V CDR1 and CDR2: SEHNR, FQNEAQ (reference sequence). This CDR3 spans 15 amino acids. J was trimmed by 6 bases and V by 4 bases; bases with no gene match: 7.

The chain couples TRBV10-3 to TRBJ1-2; D unclear. The V end was cut by 2 bases, the J end by 8 bases, with 6 bases between. Per germline, CDR1 ENHRY and CDR2 SYGVKD. The CDR3 extends over 11 amino acids. CDR3 in DNA: TGTGCCATCAGTGAGGAGGGCGGCTACACCTTC. It translates to CAISEEGGYTF.

In its sample, this clonotype was seen a few times. V is TRBV30 and J is TRBJ1-5, with D uncertain. Germline V gene sequence: CDR1 GTSNPN, CDR2 SVGIG (reference sequence). The CDR3 covers 13 residues. Between the trimmed V and J ends, which lost 2 bases and 2 bases, there was a span of 7 bases. Here the CDR3 reads CAWSIGGNQPQHF. DNA for the CDR3: TGTGCCTGGAGTATCGGTGGCAATCAGCCCCAGCATTTT.

In this sample, this clonotype turned up a few times. V is TRBV10-3 and J is TRBJ1-5; D gene ambiguous. Per the germline V gene, CDR1 is ENHRY and CDR2 is SYGVKD. This CDR3 region has 13 residues. Deletions cut 10 bases from V and 7 bases from J, with 17 bases between. This CDR3 reads CATAIQDKQPQHF. The CDR3 DNA reads as TGTGCCACCGCGATTCAAGACAAACAGCCCCAGCATTTT.

In its sample, this clonotype was seen many times. V usage is TRBV7-9 and J usage is TRBJ2-7; D is tentatively TRBD1 or TRBD2 (6 bases each). This CDR3 has 15 amino acids. Deletions cut 5 bases from V and 1 base from J, with 15 bases between. CDR1 is SEHNR, CDR2 FQNEAQ, per germline (reference sequence). The CDR3 nucleotides read TGTGCCAGCAGCCCGGCGGGGACACAATCCTACGAGCAGTACTTC. This sequence encodes CASSPAGTQSYEQYF.

The chain combines TRBV24-1 with TRBJ1-5; perhaps TRBD1 as D (5 bases). Trimming shortened V by 9 bases and J by 5 bases, and 13 bases separated the two germline ends. The germline V gene encodes CDR1 KGHDR and CDR2 SFDVKD. CDR3 length: 13 amino acids. CDR3 loop: CATGTKTDQPQHF. CDR3 DNA: TGTGCCACCGGAACAAAGACAGATCAGCCCCAGCATTTT.

This clonotype was picked up a small number of times. The rearrangement joins TRBV11-2 to TRBJ1-1; 7 bases align to TRBD1. The CDR3 contains 15 residues. Trimming removed 5 bases from V and 4 bases from J; junction bases left unmatched: 10. Germline CDR1 reads SGHAT; CDR2 reads FQNNGV. CDR3 region: CASSLQGGWSTEAFF. As DNA, the CDR3 is TGTGCCAGCAGCCTCCAGGGGGGGTGGAGCACTGAAGCTTTCTTT.

About this clonotype: One end of the junction fails to match germline, which may point to a read error. V is TRBV20-1 and J is TRBJ2-1; 8 bases fit TRBD2. The V gene's germline CDR1 is DFQATT and CDR2 SNEGSKA (reference sequence). The CDR3 has 18 amino acids. The CDR3 protein is CSARDPIHLAGPYNEQLF. DNA of the CDR3: TGCAGTGCTAGAGACCCTATACACCTAGCGGGTCCCTACAATGAGCAGTTATTC.

This clonotype came up a few times. CDR3 amino acids: CATTGESSYNEQFF. The CDR3 region has the DNA TGTGCCACCACAGGGGAGAGCTCCTACAATGAGCAGTTCTTC. The chain combines TRBV6-5 with TRBJ2-1; TRBD1 matches at 7 bases. The germline V gene has CDR1 MNHEY and CDR2 SVGAGI. This CDR3 is 14 amino acids long. The V and J ends lost 10 bases and 0 bases, in that order; junction bases with no gene match: 6.

CDR3 amino acids: CASGLQASYEQYF. DNA of the CDR3: TGTGCCAGCGGGTTACAGGCCTCCTACGAGCAGTACTTC. The chain uses TRBV5-5 and TRBJ2-7; possibly TRBD1 for D (5 bases). CDR1 is SGHKS and CDR2 is YYEKEE in the germline V gene (reference sequence). V was trimmed by 7 bases and J by 0 bases, leaving 11 bases between them. The CDR3 covers 13 residues.

This clonotype was picked up a small number of times. The chain couples TRBV10-3 to TRBJ2-1; 11 bases are shared with TRBD2. Germline-derived CDR1 and CDR2 are ENHRY and SYGVKD. The CDR3 extends over 16 amino acids. The V segment lost 6 bases and the J segment 2 bases; nucleotides outside the gene matches: 6. The CDR3 region is CAIRAHSGRAYNEQFF. CDR3 in DNA: TGTGCCATCAGAGCTCATAGCGGGAGGGCCTACAATGAGCAGTTCTTC.

J is TRBJ2-7 and V is TRBV5-1; D unclear. Deletions cut 4 bases from V and 2 bases from J, with 13 bases between. The CDR3 runs to 14 residues. CDR1 SGHRS and CDR2 YFSETQ come from the germline V gene. CDR3 nucleotide sequence: TGCGCCAGCAGCCCATCGGACGGAACCTACGAGCAGTACTTC. Residues: CASSPSDGTYEQYF. The variable domain in full, with the rest retrieved from reference TRBV5-1 and TRBJ2-7, is KAGVTQTPRYLIKTRGQQVTLSCSPISGHRSVSWYQQTPGQGLQFLFEYFSETQRNKGNFPGRFSGRQFSNSRSEMNVSTLELGDSALYLCASSPSDGTYEQYFGPGTRLTVT.

This clonotype occurred once. V is TRBV5-1 and J is TRBJ1-1; 8 bases are shared with TRBD1. Germline-derived CDR1 and CDR2 are SGHRS and YFSETQ. This CDR3 contains 15 residues. The junction had 6 bases not matched to a gene; V was cut back by 0 bases and J by 5 bases. CDR3 region: CASSLETGDHTEAFF. The CDR3 DNA sequence: TGCGCCAGCAGCTTGGAGACAGGGGATCATACTGAAGCTTTCTTT. Full variable domain (remainder filled in from reference TRBV5-1 and TRBJ1-1): KAGVTQTPRYLIKTRGQQVTLSCSPISGHRSVSWYQQTPGQGLQFLFEYFSETQRNKGNFPGRFSGRQFSNSRSEMNVSTLELGDSALYLCASSLETGDHTEAFFGQGTRLTVV.

This clonotype was detected only a few times. V is TRBV7-2 and J is TRBJ2-3, with 7 bases fitting TRBD2. The CDR3 is 17 amino acids. V shed 5 bases, J shed 1 base, and the junction held 12 bases outside the gene matches. CDR1 and CDR2 from the germline V gene are SGHTA and FQGNSA. The CDR3: CASSLKVAGVGTDTQYF. The CDR3 DNA sequence: TGTGCCAGCAGCCTAAAAGTTGCGGGAGTGGGCACAGATACGCAGTATTTT.

The rearrangement joins TRBV30 to TRBJ2-1; 12 bases line up with TRBD2. The trim removed 4 bases at V and 8 bases at J, leaving 6 bases unmatched. Germline lookup yields CDR1 GTSNPN and CDR2 SVGIG (reference sequence). This CDR3 is built from 14 residues. The CDR3 nucleotides read TGTGCCTGGACCCGGACTAGCGGGGTGGATGAGCAGTTCTTC. It translates to CAWTRTSGVDEQFF.

The V call is TRBV2, the J call TRBJ2-4; D ambiguous. The CDR3 is 16 residues long. V was trimmed by 2 bases and J by 0 bases, leaving 11 bases between them. Germline V gene lookup returns CDR1 SNHLY and CDR2 FYNNEI. CDR3 protein: CASSEFMALAKNIQYF. For the CDR3, the DNA is TGTGCCAGCAGTGAATTTATGGCTTTAGCCAAAAACATTCAGTACTTC. Complete variable domain (other parts from reference TRBV2 and TRBJ2-4): EPEVTQTPSHQVTQMGQEVILRCVPISNHLYFYWYRQILGQKVEFLVSFYNNEISEKSEIFDDQFSVERPDGSNFTLKIRSTKLEDSAMYFCASSEFMALAKNIQYFGAGTRLSVL.

This clonotype was picked up a small number of times. V is TRBV7-9 and J is TRBJ2-1, with 10 positions matching TRBD2. Germline V gene data show CDR1 as SEHNR and CDR2 as FQNEAQ (reference sequence). This CDR3 has 16 residues. V trimming: 1 base; J trimming: 10 bases; junction bases outside the gene matches: 10. The CDR3 DNA reads TGTGCCAGCAGCTTAGAGTGGCTAGCGGGAGATCAAGAGCAGTTCTTC. This gives the protein CASSLEWLAGDQEQFF.

The chain recombines TRBV6-1 with TRBJ2-1; D not certain. The CDR3 length is 13 residues. The ends were cut back, 8 bases at V and 10 bases at J, with 18 bases in the middle. Per the germline V gene, CDR1 is MNHNS and CDR2 is SASEGT. The CDR3 nucleotides read TGTGCCAGCTCGGGCCCGGGCTATGGAGAGCAGTTCTTC. Its translation: CASSGPGYGEQFF.

The table lists this clonotype with many counts. The chain employs TRBV5-5 and TRBJ1-4, with a possible D match to TRBD1 (5 bases). CDR3 length equals 15 residues. Germline assignment: CDR1 SGHKS and CDR2 YYEKEE (reference sequence). V dropped 0 bases and J dropped 7 bases, with 13 bases sitting between them. CDR3 amino acids: CASSLAGGEGEKLFF. DNA for the CDR3: TGTGCCAGCAGCTTGGCCGGGGGTGAGGGTGAAAAACTGTTTTTT.